Below, one T cell receptor (beta chain) is given with its context. Antigen: not known. The sample's time point: patch test 3, about 24 weeks after DPC sensitization. The sample's treatment: therapeutic diphenylcyclopropenone sensitization with weekly scalp DPC. These data belong to a study of human T cells and chemical hapten exposure. Study information: All patients underwent weekly scalp dosing with diphenylcyclopropenone for the full roughly 25-week study.

General study points: Positive correlation was observed between PT1 expanded TCR counts and patch test score.

In germline, CDR1 is LGHDT, CDR2 YNNKEL (reference sequence). V was cut by 0 bases and J by 4 bases, with 4 bases left in between. The CDR3 has 13 amino acids. TCRdb re-derived calls from the RACE reads in MiXCR, one entry per CDR3 protein. The table records over 75,000 distinct CDR3 sequences, 11% of them present only once. This chain joins TRBV3-1 and TRBJ1-5; D gene uncertain. Sample: whole blood, taken in connection with sensitization to the hapten diphenylcyclopropenone (DPC). This sequence was found in a woman aged 25 to 39 with alopecia areata. Some clones in this sample may be carry-over from other donors' samples. In DNA, the CDR3 is TGTGCCAGCAGCCAAGATCTGAATCAGCCCCAGCATTTT. This codes for CASSQDLNQPQHF.